This passage covers 28 T cell receptor beta chains from one sample sequenced in a study of OX40 agonist ivuxolimab in advanced cancers. Assay: immunoSEQ multiplex PCR; the TCRdb copy retains only in-frame clones and omits some. The sample has about 20,000 clones, 80% to 90% seen once. The sequencing used CD4+ or CD8+ T cells sorted from blood, collected in a trial of the OX40 agonist ivuxolimab. The receptors shown here come from an adult with an advanced solid tumor such as melanoma, head and neck, liver or kidney cancer.

This sequence joins TRBV6-5 and TRBJ1-5, with a tentative D call TRBD1 (5 bases). This CDR3 comprises 15 residues. CDR1 MNHEY and CDR2 SVGAGI come from the germline V gene. Trimming removed 5 bases from V and 2 bases from J, with 13 bases in between. As DNA, the CDR3 is TGTGCCAGCAGTCGAGGGACTACCGGCAATCAGCCCCAGCATTTT. Protein: CASSRGTTGNQPQHF.

The chain joins TRBV10-3 to TRBJ2-2; perhaps D is TRBD1 or TRBD2 (5 bases each). The length of the CDR3 is 16 residues. The germline gives CDR1 ENHRY, CDR2 SYGVKD. V lost 3 bases, J lost 2 bases, and 13 bases lay in between. CDR3 bases: TGTGCCATCAGTGAAAGGGACGGCCCTAACACCGGGGAGCTGTTTTTT. Amino acid sequence: CAISERDGPNTGELFF.

The chain carries TRBV19 and TRBJ1-1; 9 bases match TRBD1. The CDR3 is made up of 13 amino acids. CDR1 is LNHDA and CDR2 is SQIVND in the germline V gene (reference sequence). V trimming: 5 bases; J trimming: 7 bases; junction bases outside the gene matches: 5. CDR3 sequence (DNA): TGTGCCAGTAGTTACGGGACAGGGAATGAAGCTTTCTTT. Protein: CASSYGTGNEAFF.

The CDR3 here is CASSQDTGLAYEQYF. CDR3 coding DNA: TGCGCCAGCAGCCAAGATACGGGTTTAGCCTACGAGCAGTACTTC. This chain joins TRBV4-3 and TRBJ2-7; D is unresolved. The CDR3 runs 15 residues. From germline, CDR1 is LGHNA and CDR2 YSLEER. V was shortened by 0 bases and J by 2 bases, with 11 bases between the two germline ends.

CDR3 in amino acids: CAWRFQEGAYGYTF. The CDR3 bases are TGTGCCTGGAGGTTTCAGGAGGGGGCCTATGGCTACACCTTC. The rearrangement joins TRBV30 to TRBJ1-2; 7 bases match TRBD1. The CDR3 has 14 residues. With V trimmed by 3 bases and J by 4 bases, 8 bases remained unmatched. The germline V gene encodes CDR1 GTSNPN and CDR2 SVGIG (reference sequence).

The chain has TRBV20-1 and TRBJ2-3; D gene unclear. The CDR3 consists of 11 residues. Germline V lookup: CDR1 DFQATT, CDR2 SNEGSKA (reference sequence). Between the trimmed V and J ends, which lost 5 bases and 4 bases, there was a span of 7 bases. The CDR3 loop reads CSAARPDTQYF. CDR3 nucleotides: TGCAGTGCTGCACGGCCAGATACGCAGTATTTT.

About this clone itself: At one end the junction does not follow the germline gene, possibly because of a read error. Distinct nucleotide sequences in the sample also encode this CDR3. The genes are TRBV9 and TRBJ2-7, with a possible D match to TRBD2 (5 bases). The CDR3 length is 16 residues. Germline-derived CDR1 and CDR2 are SGDLS and YYNGEE. The CDR3 protein is CASSVEVEADSYEQYF. The DNA for the CDR3 is TGTGCCAGCAGTGTAGAAGTCGAAGCGGATTCCTACGAGCAGTACTTC.

V and J are TRBV2 and TRBJ2-7; the D gene is possibly TRBD2 (6 bases). This CDR3 contains 17 residues. Trimming left V 4 bases short and J 2 bases short, with 21 bases between. CDR1 is SNHLY and CDR2 is FYNNEI in the germline V gene. CDR3 sequence reads: CASSGDSGGISPYEQYF. The CDR3 coding sequence is TGTGCCAGCAGTGGCGATTCCGGCGGGATCTCTCCCTACGAGCAGTACTTC.

The V and J genes are TRBV18 and TRBJ2-4; maybe TRBD2 (6 bases). V lost 3 bases, J lost 2 bases, and 14 bases lay in between. CDR3 length: 16 amino acids. The germline V gene encodes CDR1 KGHSH and CDR2 LQKENI. CDR3 region: CASSPTGVLTKNIQYF. DNA for the CDR3: TGTGCCAGCTCACCCACGGGGGTTTTGACCAAAAACATTCAGTACTTC.

The rearrangement links TRBV28 to TRBJ2-5; 7 bases line up with TRBD2. The CDR3 extends over 13 amino acids. The V and J ends lost 8 bases and 2 bases, in that order; junction bases with no gene match: 5. Germline CDR1 is MDHEN and CDR2 is SYDVKM. The CDR3: CASAARGQETQYF. The DNA for the CDR3 is TGTGCCAGCGCCGCGCGGGGGCAAGAGACCCAGTACTTC.

The chain links TRBV27 to TRBJ2-2; 7 positions agree with TRBD2. CDR1 is MNHEY, CDR2 SMNVEV, per germline (reference sequence). The CDR3 length is 14 residues. Losses at the gene ends were 10 bases for V and 5 bases for J; bases not matched to a gene: 10. CDR3 amino acids: CAITWGEGTGELFF. Written as DNA, the CDR3 is TGTGCCATCACCTGGGGGGAGGGGACCGGGGAGCTGTTTTTT.

This clone was picked up a small number of times. V gene TRBV5-1 combines with J gene TRBJ2-3; D is perhaps TRBD2 (7 bases). This CDR3 spans 20 amino acids. The germline gives CDR1 SGHRS, CDR2 YFSETQ. V lost 4 bases to trimming and J lost 2 bases, with 29 bases between them. CDR3 DNA sequence: TGCGCCAGCAGCCAAGGATTGGGGGGGGGCCACCCCATCTTCACAGATACGCAGTATTTT. Translating it yields CASSQGLGGGHPIFTDTQYF. The variable domain in full, completed from reference TRBV5-1 and TRBJ2-3, reads KAGVTQTPRYLIKTRGQQVTLSCSPISGHRSVSWYQQTPGQGLQFLFEYFSETQRNKGNFPGRFSGRQFSNSRSEMNVSTLELGDSALYLCASSQGLGGGHPIFTDTQYFGPGTRLTVL.

The count of this clone is one. The rearrangement links TRBV2 to TRBJ1-1; D not resolved. Looked up from germline, CDR1 is SNHLY and CDR2 is FYNNEI. This CDR3 is built from 16 residues. The ends were cut back, 6 bases at V and 6 bases at J, with 23 bases in the middle. The chain's CDR3 is CASRHVGIGVGAEAFF. CDR3 in DNA: TGTGCCAGCAGACACGTGGGGATTGGGGTGGGAGCTGAAGCTTTCTTT. The full variable domain, its missing parts supplied by reference TRBV2 and TRBJ1-1, is EPEVTQTPSHQVTQMGQEVILRCVPISNHLYFYWYRQILGQKVEFLVSFYNNEISEKSEIFDDQFSVERPDGSNFTLKIRSTKLEDSAMYFCASRHVGIGVGAEAFFGQGTRLTVV.

This chain joins TRBV28 and TRBJ2-3; D is possibly TRBD2 (5 bases). Germline V gives CDR1 MDHEN, CDR2 SYDVKM. V was clipped by 8 bases and J by 2 bases, with 14 bases between them. CDR3 length: 14 residues. The CDR3 sequence: CASAPLAATDTQYF. The DNA of the CDR3 is TGTGCCAGCGCTCCCCTAGCAGCCACAGATACGCAGTATTTT.

CDR3 in DNA: TGTGCCAGCAGTTACTCGGGAGGGAGGTCTGGAAACACCATATATTTT. This translates into CASSYSGGRSGNTIYF. The rearrangement uses TRBV6-5 and TRBJ1-3; D remains ambiguous. V shed 0 bases and J shed 1 base, with 10 bases lying between them. Germline V CDR1 and CDR2: MNHEY, SVGAGI. The CDR3 length is 16 residues.

The chain joins TRBV7-8 to TRBJ2-1; 7 nucleotides match TRBD1. V shed 4 bases, J shed 6 bases, and the junction held 6 bases outside the gene matches. There are 14 residues in the CDR3. The V gene's germline CDR1 is SGHVS and CDR2 FQNEAQ. CDR3 loop: CASSWDSEFNEQFF. The CDR3 region has the DNA TGTGCCAGCAGCTGGGACAGCGAGTTCAATGAGCAGTTCTTC.

The chain combines TRBV4-3 with TRBJ1-2; D is perhaps TRBD1 (5 bases). The CDR3 spans 15 residues. V lost 3 bases, J lost 4 bases, and 15 bases lay in between. The germline V gene encodes CDR1 LGHNA and CDR2 YSLEER. This CDR3 reads CASSQTIQDLYGYTF. Written as DNA, the CDR3 is TGCGCCAGCAGCCAGACTATACAGGATCTCTATGGCTACACCTTC.

The gene calls are TRBV6-5 and TRBJ2-1; TRBD2 matches 10 bases. The CDR3 runs 16 residues. The V gene end was trimmed by 0 bases and the J gene end by 8 bases; junction bases not matched to a gene: 7. Per the germline V gene, CDR1 is MNHEY and CDR2 is SVGAGI. CDR3 nucleotide sequence: TGTGCCAGCAGTTACTCGTCAGCGGGGGGGCCCGATGAGCAGTTCTTC. Protein: CASSYSSAGGPDEQFF.

This clone was seen a single time. The V call is TRBV7-6, the J call TRBJ2-7; 12 bases are shared with TRBD2. This CDR3 contains 19 residues. CDR1 and CDR2 (germline): SGHVS, FNYEAQ. Trimming cost V 4 bases and J 4 bases; bases outside gene matches: 17. In DNA, the CDR3 is TGTGCCAGCAGCTCCTTACCGCCTAGCGGGAGGGCCGAAGCGTACGAGCAGTACTTC. It specifies CASSSLPPSGRAEAYEQYF.

J is TRBJ2-7 and V is TRBV11-2; possible D gene TRBD2, 6 bases. The germline V and J ends were trimmed by 8 bases and 3 bases, with 8 bases remaining between them. The V gene's germline CDR1 is SGHAT and CDR2 FQNNGV. This CDR3 spans 11 amino acids. CDR3 DNA sequence: TGTGCCAGCCGGGGGAGCTACGAGCAGTACTTC. This translates into CASRGSYEQYF. Full variable domain (outside the CDR3, taken from reference TRBV11-2 and TRBJ2-7): EAGVAQSPRYKIIEKRQSVAFWCNPISGHATLYWYQQILGQGPKLLIQFQNNGVVDDSQLPKDRFSAERLKGVDSTLKIQPAKLEDSAVYLCASRGSYEQYFGPGTRLTVT.

Judged by abundance, this clone is medium-sized (0.01 to 0.1%). The V and J genes are TRBV10-1 and TRBJ1-2; D remains unclear. The length of the CDR3 is 12 residues. The germline CDR1 and CDR2 sequences are WNHNN and SYGVQD (reference sequence). Trimming removed 4 bases from V and 6 bases from J, with 9 bases in between. CDR3 loop: CASSAGMDGYTF. The CDR3 bases are TGCGCCAGCAGTGCCGGGATGGATGGCTACACCTTC.

The chain combines TRBV5-4 with TRBJ2-7; no definite D call. V dropped 2 bases and J dropped 2 bases, with 8 bases sitting between them. The CDR3 spans 13 residues. Germline CDR1 and CDR2: SGHNT and YYREEE (reference sequence). DNA of the CDR3: TGTGCCAGCAGCTTTGGGGAAACCTACGAGCAGTACTTC. This translates into CASSFGETYEQYF.

The chain couples TRBV6-5 to TRBJ2-2, with 10 bases aligning to TRBD2. V was clipped by 8 bases and J by 5 bases; unmatched bases: 8. Germline CDR1 and CDR2: MNHEY and SVGAGI. The CDR3 covers 15 residues. The CDR3 DNA reads TGTGCCAGCCGGGCTCTAGCGGGGGCGACCGGGGAGCTGTTTTTT. It encodes CASRALAGATGELFF.

This sequence joins TRBV28 and TRBJ2-5; TRBD1 might be the D (6 bases). The CDR3 is 13 amino acids. Trimming stripped 7 bases from V and 4 bases from J, with 13 bases between. CDR1 and CDR2 (germline): MDHEN, SYDVKM. CDR3 DNA: TGTGCCAGCATAGAGAGGGGGAGAGAGACCCAGTACTTC. Translation gives CASIERGRETQYF.

The rearrangement links TRBV19 to TRBJ1-1, with TRBD1 identical over 7 bases. Germline V gives CDR1 LNHDA, CDR2 SQIVND (reference sequence). The CDR3 sequence is 17 residues long. The trim removed 5 bases at V and 0 bases at J, leaving 12 bases unmatched. The CDR3, as DNA: TGTGCCAGTAGTGCCTTTGGGGGACAGATTTTGAACACTGAAGCTTTCTTT. Amino acid sequence: CASSAFGGQILNTEAFF.

J is TRBJ2-7 and V is TRBV27; 11 bases map to TRBD2. This CDR3 has 14 amino acids. V was pared by 5 bases and J by 4 bases, with 4 bases of the junction left unmatched. CDR1 MNHEY and CDR2 SMNVEV come from the germline V gene (reference sequence). The DNA for the CDR3 is TGTGCCAGCAGTCCCGGGACTAGCGGATACGAGCAGTACTTC. Amino acids: CASSPGTSGYEQYF.

The chain uses TRBV9 and TRBJ1-1; no reliable D call. The CDR3 extends over 13 amino acids. Germline values: CDR1 SGDLS, CDR2 YYNGEE. Trimming stripped 5 bases from V and 4 bases from J, with 12 bases between. This CDR3 is CASREGTGTEAFF. CDR3 nucleotides: TGTGCCAGCAGGGAGGGCACGGGCACTGAAGCTTTCTTT.

This clone was seen just once. V gene TRBV27 combines with J gene TRBJ2-2; 13 bases fit TRBD2. The CDR3 is made up of 17 amino acids. Per germline, CDR1 MNHEY and CDR2 SMNVEV (reference sequence). V lost 7 bases, J lost 5 bases, and 10 bases stayed unmatched. The CDR3 coding sequence is TGTGCCAGCACCAAACTAGCGGGAGGGCCGCGGACCGGGGAGCTGTTTTTT. Translated, it gives CASTKLAGGPRTGELFF.